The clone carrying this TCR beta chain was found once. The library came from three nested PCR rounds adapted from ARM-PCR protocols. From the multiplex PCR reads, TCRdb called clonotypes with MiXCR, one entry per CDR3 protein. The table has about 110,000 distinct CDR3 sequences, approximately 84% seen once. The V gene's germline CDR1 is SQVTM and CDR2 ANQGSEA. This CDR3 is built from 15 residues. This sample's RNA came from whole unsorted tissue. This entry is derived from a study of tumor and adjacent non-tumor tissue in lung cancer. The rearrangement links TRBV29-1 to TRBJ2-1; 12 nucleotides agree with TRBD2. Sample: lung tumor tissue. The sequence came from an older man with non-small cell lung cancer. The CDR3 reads CGVESPSGRALEQFF. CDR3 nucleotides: TGCGGTGTTGAATCCCCTAGCGGGAGGGCCCTTGAGCAGTTCTTC.